This is a list of T cell receptor beta chains from one sample in a study of post-analysis software for immune sequencing data. TCRdb redid the calling of the PCR reads with MiXCR, one entry per CDR3 protein. The table includes hundreds of thousands of distinct CDR3 sequences, 25% to 30% detected once. The sequenced sample was blood. The receptor source for this set is a girl under 18 with multiple sclerosis. The CDR3 runs from the conserved cysteine through the conserved F or W. A D gene is named only where the DNA matches it firmly. A clone size is listed for some rows: how often the clone was seen (once, few, many), or a class if it is expanded.

V gene: TRBV5-1; J gene: TRBJ2-5; clone size: -; D gene: TRBD1; CDR3 protein: CASSLAPDRREETQYF; CDR3 DNA: TGCGCCAGCAGCTTGGCCCCGGACAGGCGGGAAGAGACCCAGTACTTC
V gene: TRBV7-7; J gene: TRBJ2-3; clone size: -; D gene: -; CDR3 protein: CASSLSLTTSTDTQYF; CDR3 DNA: TGTGCTAGCAGCTTATCCCTCACAACTAGCACAGATACGCAGTATTTT
V gene: TRBV12-3/TRBV12-4; J gene: TRBJ1-5; clone size: many; D gene: -; CDR3 protein: CASSLTGNQPQHF; CDR3 DNA: TGTGCCAGCAGTCTTACGGGGAATCAGCCCCAGCATTTT
V gene: TRBV28; J gene: TRBJ1-2; clone size: -; D gene: TRBD1; CDR3 protein: CASSPRTGGANYGYTF; CDR3 DNA: TGTGCCAGCAGTCCACGAACAGGGGGAGCTAACTATGGCTACACCTTC
V gene: TRBV4-3; J gene: TRBJ2-7; clone size: many; D gene: -; CDR3 protein: CASSPAGGYEQYF; CDR3 DNA: TGCGCCAGCAGCCCCGCAGGCGGCTACGAGCAGTACTTC
V gene: TRBV20-1; J gene: TRBJ2-1; clone size: many; D gene: -; CDR3 protein: CSARDRERSYNEQFF; CDR3 DNA: TGCAGTGCTAGAGATCGGGAGAGGTCCTACAATGAGCAGTTCTTC
V gene: TRBV3-1; J gene: TRBJ1-1; clone size: once; D gene: -; CDR3 protein: CASTPLPEGRRTNTEAFF; CDR3 DNA: TGTGCCAGCACCCCCCTCCCGGAGGGGAGGCGCACGAACACTGAAGCTTTCTTT
V gene: TRBV20-1; J gene: TRBJ2-4; clone size: few; D gene: -; CDR3 protein: CSASLVGGLAKNIQYF; CDR3 DNA: TGCAGTGCTAGCTTGGTTGGGGGATTAGCCAAAAACATTCAGTACTTC
V gene: TRBV20-1; J gene: TRBJ2-1; clone size: few; D gene: TRBD1; CDR3 protein: CSARDPGRGSGEQFF; CDR3 DNA: TGCAGTGCTAGAGATCCGGGCAGGGGGTCCGGTGAGCAGTTCTTC
V gene: TRBV4-3; J gene: TRBJ2-3; clone size: -; D gene: TRBD2; CDR3 protein: CASSQERSGITLGQDTQYF; CDR3 DNA: TGCGCCAGCAGCCAAGAACGTAGCGGGATCACCCTGGGGCAAGATACGCAGTATTTT
V gene: TRBV2; J gene: TRBJ2-5; clone size: -; D gene: -; CDR3 protein: CASSVRVQSETQYF; CDR3 DNA: TGTGCCAGCAGTGTACGTGTACAGTCAGAGACCCAGTACTTC
V gene: TRBV7-2; J gene: TRBJ2-3; clone size: -; D gene: -; CDR3 protein: CASSPSGILTDTQYF; CDR3 DNA: TGTGCCAGCAGCCCGTCAGGGATCCTTACAGATACGCAGTATTTT
V gene: TRBV7-2; J gene: TRBJ2-3; clone size: -; D gene: -; CDR3 protein: CASSPFGSGSTDTQYF; CDR3 DNA: TGTGCCAGCAGCCCCTTCGGTAGCGGCAGCACAGATACGCAGTATTTT
V gene: TRBV6-1; J gene: TRBJ1-2; clone size: -; D gene: -; CDR3 protein: CASRERRGPNYGYTF; CDR3 DNA: TGTGCCAGCAGGGAACGTAGGGGTCCAAACTATGGCTACACCTTC
V gene: TRBV6-1; J gene: TRBJ2-3; clone size: -; D gene: -; CDR3 protein: CASSQPTTGRRTDTQYF; CDR3 DNA: TGTGCCAGCAGCCAACCCACGACAGGGAGGCGGACAGATACGCAGTATTTT
V gene: TRBV20-1; J gene: TRBJ2-7; clone size: few; D gene: TRBD1; CDR3 protein: CSARVRGTGLSYEQYF; CDR3 DNA: TGCAGTGCTAGAGTTCGCGGGACAGGCCTTTCCTACGAGCAGTACTTC
V gene: TRBV10-3; J gene: TRBJ2-1; clone size: few; D gene: -; CDR3 protein: CAISERNEQFF; CDR3 DNA: TGTGCCATCAGTGAGAGAAATGAGCAGTTCTTC
V gene: TRBV29-1; J gene: TRBJ2-1; clone size: few; D gene: TRBD2; CDR3 protein: CSATGRRGGNEQFF; CDR3 DNA: TGCAGCGCCACGGGAAGGCGGGGGGGCAATGAGCAGTTCTTC
V gene: TRBV25-1; J gene: TRBJ1-6; clone size: -; D gene: TRBD1; CDR3 protein: CASSVPTGGLHF; CDR3 DNA: TGTGCCAGCAGTGTCCCGACAGGGGGACTCCACTTT
V gene: TRBV7-2; J gene: TRBJ2-3; clone size: many; D gene: TRBD2; CDR3 protein: CASSPRTSGGTDTQYF; CDR3 DNA: TGTGCCAGCAGCCCCCGGACTAGCGGAGGCACAGATACGCAGTATTTT
V gene: TRBV28; J gene: TRBJ2-1; clone size: -; D gene: -; CDR3 protein: CASSPPNGYHYNEQFF; CDR3 DNA: TGTGCCAGCAGTCCTCCTAACGGGTATCACTACAATGAGCAGTTCTTC
V gene: TRBV5-1; J gene: TRBJ2-5; clone size: -; D gene: TRBD2; CDR3 protein: CASSPRSGGGETQYF; CDR3 DNA: TGCGCCAGCAGCCCGCGAAGCGGGGGAGGAGAGACCCAGTACTTC
V gene: TRBV7-9; J gene: TRBJ2-1; clone size: -; D gene: -; CDR3 protein: CASSSGGQFF; CDR3 DNA: TGTGCCAGCAGCTCCGGCGGGCAGTTCTTC
V gene: TRBV20-1; J gene: TRBJ2-1; clone size: -; D gene: TRBD2; CDR3 protein: CSAGGGLAGAREQFF; CDR3 DNA: TGCAGTGCTGGGGGGGGGCTAGCGGGAGCGAGGGAGCAGTTCTTC
V gene: TRBV20-1; J gene: TRBJ1-5; clone size: -; D gene: -; CDR3 protein: CSARVGVSGVQGEKGNQPQHF; CDR3 DNA: TGCAGTGCTAGAGTTGGAGTTTCCGGTGTACAGGGCGAGAAGGGCAATCAGCCCCAGCATTTT
V gene: TRBV6-5; J gene: TRBJ2-3; clone size: few; D gene: -; CDR3 protein: CASRKDLGDTQYF; CDR3 DNA: TGTGCCAGCAGAAAAGACCTAGGGGATACGCAGTATTTT
V gene: TRBV29-1; J gene: TRBJ2-3; clone size: -; D gene: -; CDR3 protein: CSAIAGTSTDTQYF; CDR3 DNA: TGCAGCGCCATAGCAGGAACTAGCACAGATACGCAGTATTTT
V gene: TRBV20-1; J gene: TRBJ2-7; clone size: many; D gene: -; CDR3 protein: CSAYATGTLEQYF; CDR3 DNA: TGCAGTGCTTATGCTACAGGGACTCTCGAGCAGTACTTC
V gene: TRBV20-1; J gene: TRBJ2-4; clone size: -; D gene: -; CDR3 protein: CSASDSRGSVDIQYF; CDR3 DNA: TGCAGTGCTAGCGACAGCAGGGGCAGTGTGGACATTCAGTACTTC
V gene: TRBV4-3; J gene: TRBJ2-5; clone size: -; D gene: TRBD2; CDR3 protein: CASSQEAIAGATQYF; CDR3 DNA: TGCGCCAGCAGCCAAGAGGCTATAGCGGGAGCCACCCAGTACTTC
V gene: TRBV28; J gene: TRBJ2-1; clone size: -; D gene: -; CDR3 protein: CAGSLFRESYNEQFF; CDR3 DNA: TGTGCCGGCAGTTTATTCCGGGAGTCCTACAATGAGCAGTTCTTC
V gene: TRBV20-1; J gene: TRBJ2-5; clone size: few; D gene: TRBD2; CDR3 protein: CSARSTQAGEQETQYF; CDR3 DNA: TGCAGTGCTAGAAGCACGCAAGCGGGAGAACAAGAGACCCAGTACTTC
V gene: TRBV25-1; J gene: TRBJ2-5; clone size: -; D gene: TRBD2; CDR3 protein: CASSSGLELETQYF; CDR3 DNA: TGTGCCAGCAGTTCAGGACTAGAATTAGAGACCCAGTACTTC
V gene: TRBV7-2; J gene: TRBJ1-1; clone size: -; D gene: -; CDR3 protein: CASSLRRASEAFF; CDR3 DNA: TGTGCCAGCAGCCTCCGGAGGGCGAGTGAAGCTTTCTTT
V gene: TRBV6-4; J gene: TRBJ2-6; clone size: few; D gene: -; CDR3 protein: CASSEGQTGANVLTF; CDR3 DNA: TGTGCCAGCAGTGAAGGACAGACTGGGGCCAACGTCCTGACTTTC
V gene: TRBV4-3; J gene: TRBJ2-1; clone size: -; D gene: -; CDR3 protein: CASSQDREDEQFF; CDR3 DNA: TGCGCCAGCAGCCAAGATCGCGAAGATGAGCAGTTCTTC
V gene: TRBV11-2; J gene: TRBJ1-1; clone size: -; D gene: -; CDR3 protein: CASSLRPWGGGIAAFF; CDR3 DNA: TGTGCCAGCAGCTTACGTCCTTGGGGGGGTGGCATCGCAGCTTTCTTT
V gene: TRBV4-3; J gene: TRBJ2-1; clone size: few; D gene: -; CDR3 protein: CASSHLLRDGYNEQFF; CDR3 DNA: TGCGCCAGCAGCCACCTCCTCCGGGACGGGTACAATGAGCAGTTCTTC
V gene: TRBV18; J gene: TRBJ2-1; clone size: -; D gene: -; CDR3 protein: CANSQGNGGTYNEQFF; CDR3 DNA: TGTGCCAACTCACAAGGGAACGGGGGCACCTACAATGAGCAGTTCTTC
V gene: TRBV18; J gene: TRBJ2-1; clone size: few; D gene: -; CDR3 protein: CASSPGDGREQFF; CDR3 DNA: TGTGCCAGCTCACCGGGGGACGGTCGTGAGCAGTTCTTC
V gene: TRBV7-9; J gene: TRBJ2-3; clone size: few; D gene: -; CDR3 protein: CASRPGGRGDTQYF; CDR3 DNA: TGTGCCAGCAGACCGGGGGGCCGGGGAGATACGCAGTATTTT